This T cell receptor beta chain was identified in a study of PD-L1 blockade in urothelial cancer. Study-level background: The patients' atezolizumab therapy, 1,200 mg intravenously every 3 weeks, started at some point between 2014 and 2016. A median blood sample held approximately 140,000 T cells and around 80,000 unique TCRs.

Templates that were synthetic TCR analogs were spiked into each PCR. Sequenced by immunoSEQ multiplex PCR; TCRdb stores in-frame clones only, minus some. The sample has 35,000 to 55,000 clones, roughly 91% seen once. The CDR3 is made up of 16 amino acids. V shed 0 bases, J shed 4 bases, and the junction held 3 bases outside the gene matches. Germline V gene sequence: CDR1 SGDLS, CDR2 YYNGEE. This specimen consisted of PBMCs, obtained around atezolizumab (anti-PD-L1) treatment. V usage is TRBV9 and J usage is TRBJ2-1, with 11 bases matching TRBD2. This TCR came from a woman in her fifties or sixties with urothelial cancer. CDR3 amino acids: CASSVVGTSGYNEQFF. As DNA, the CDR3 is TGTGCCAGCAGCGTAGTCGGGACTAGCGGATACAATGAGCAGTTCTTC.